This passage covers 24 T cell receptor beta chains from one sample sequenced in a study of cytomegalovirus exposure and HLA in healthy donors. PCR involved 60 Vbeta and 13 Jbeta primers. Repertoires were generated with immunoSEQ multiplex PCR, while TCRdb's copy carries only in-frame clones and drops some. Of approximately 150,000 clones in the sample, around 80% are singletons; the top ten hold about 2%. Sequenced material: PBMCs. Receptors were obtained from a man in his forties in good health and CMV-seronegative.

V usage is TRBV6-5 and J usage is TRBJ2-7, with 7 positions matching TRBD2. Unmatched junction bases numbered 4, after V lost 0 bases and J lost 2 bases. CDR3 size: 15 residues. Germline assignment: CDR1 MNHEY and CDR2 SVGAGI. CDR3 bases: TGTGCCAGCAGTTACTCAGGGGAGGGAGCCTACGAGCAGTACTTC. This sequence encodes CASSYSGEGAYEQYF.

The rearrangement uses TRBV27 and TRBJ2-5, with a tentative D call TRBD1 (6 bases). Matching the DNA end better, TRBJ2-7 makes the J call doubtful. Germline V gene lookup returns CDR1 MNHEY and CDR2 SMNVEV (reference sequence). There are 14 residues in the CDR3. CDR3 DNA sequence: TGTGCCAGCAAATTAGGGACAAACTCCTACGAGCAGTACTTC. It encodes CASKLGTNSYEQYF.

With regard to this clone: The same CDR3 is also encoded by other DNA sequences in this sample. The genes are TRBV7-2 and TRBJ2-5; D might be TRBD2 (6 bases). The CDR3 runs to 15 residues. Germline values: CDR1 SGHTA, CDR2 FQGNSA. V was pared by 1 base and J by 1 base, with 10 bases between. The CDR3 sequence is CASSLGVGGQETQYF. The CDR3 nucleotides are TGTGCCAGCAGCTTAGGAGTGGGAGGCCAAGAGACCCAGTACTTC.

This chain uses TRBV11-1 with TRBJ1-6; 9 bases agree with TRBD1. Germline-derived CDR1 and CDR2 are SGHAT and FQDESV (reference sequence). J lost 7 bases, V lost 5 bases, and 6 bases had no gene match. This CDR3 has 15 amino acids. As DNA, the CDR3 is TGTGCCAGCAGCCTTCCGACAGGGGGAAATTCACCCCTCCACTTT. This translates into CASSLPTGGNSPLHF.

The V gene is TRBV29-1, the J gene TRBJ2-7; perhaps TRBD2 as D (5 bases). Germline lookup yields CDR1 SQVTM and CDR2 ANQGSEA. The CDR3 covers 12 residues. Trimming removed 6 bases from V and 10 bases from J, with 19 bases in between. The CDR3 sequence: CSVSTSWGEQYF. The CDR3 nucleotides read TGCAGCGTCTCCACCTCTTGGGGAGAACAGTACTTC.

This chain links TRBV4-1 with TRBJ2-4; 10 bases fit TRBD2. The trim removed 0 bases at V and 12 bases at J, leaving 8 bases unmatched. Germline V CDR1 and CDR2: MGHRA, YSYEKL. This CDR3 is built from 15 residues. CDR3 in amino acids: CASSQEERTSGSQYF. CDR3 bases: TGCGCCAGCAGCCAAGAAGAAAGGACTAGCGGCAGTCAGTACTTC.

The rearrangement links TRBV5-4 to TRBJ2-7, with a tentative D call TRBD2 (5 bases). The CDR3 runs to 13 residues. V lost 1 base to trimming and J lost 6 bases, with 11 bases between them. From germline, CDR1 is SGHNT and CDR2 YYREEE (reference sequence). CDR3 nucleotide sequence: TGTGCCAGCAGCTTGTCCGGGATTAGCGAGCAGTACTTC. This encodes CASSLSGISEQYF.

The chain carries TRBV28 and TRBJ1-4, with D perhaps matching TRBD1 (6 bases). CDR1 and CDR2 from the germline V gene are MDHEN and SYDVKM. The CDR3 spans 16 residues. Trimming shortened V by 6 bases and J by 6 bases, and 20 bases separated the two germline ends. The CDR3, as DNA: TGTGCCAGCAGCACCCGAGAATACAGGGAAGATGAAAAACTGTTTTTT. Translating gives CASSTREYREDEKLFF. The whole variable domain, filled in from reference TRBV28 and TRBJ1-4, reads DVKVTQSSRYLVKRTGEKVFLECVQDMDHENMFWYRQDPGLGLRLIYFSYDVKMKEKGDIPEGYSVSREKKERFSLILESASTNQTSMYLCASSTREYREDEKLFFGSGTQLSVL.

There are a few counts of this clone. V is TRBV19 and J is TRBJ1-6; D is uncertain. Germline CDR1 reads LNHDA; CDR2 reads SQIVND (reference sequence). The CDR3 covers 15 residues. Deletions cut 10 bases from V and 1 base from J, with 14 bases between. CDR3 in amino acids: CATTDRGSYNSPLHF. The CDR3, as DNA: TGTGCCACTACCGATCGGGGTTCCTATAATTCACCCCTCCACTTT.

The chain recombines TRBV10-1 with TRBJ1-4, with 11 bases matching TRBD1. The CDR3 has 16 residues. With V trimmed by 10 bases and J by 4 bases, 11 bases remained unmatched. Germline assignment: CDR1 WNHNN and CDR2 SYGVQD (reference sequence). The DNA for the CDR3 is TGCGCCACCGCAAGGACAGGGGGCCTCCGTAATGAAAAACTGTTTTTT. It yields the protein CATARTGGLRNEKLFF.

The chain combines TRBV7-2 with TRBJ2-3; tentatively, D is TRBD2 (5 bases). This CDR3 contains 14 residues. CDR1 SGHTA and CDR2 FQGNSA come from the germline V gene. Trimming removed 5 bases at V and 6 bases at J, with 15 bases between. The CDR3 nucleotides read TGTGCCAGCAGCGCCCCCAGGAGGAGGGATACGCAGTATTTT. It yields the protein CASSAPRRRDTQYF. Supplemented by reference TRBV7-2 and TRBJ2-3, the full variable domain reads GAGVSQSPSNKVTEKGKDVELRCDPISGHTALYWYRQSLGQGLEFLIYFQGNSAPDKSGLPSDRFSAERTGGSVSTLTIQRTQQEDSAVYLCASSAPRRRDTQYFGPGTRLTVL.

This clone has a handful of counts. DNA of the CDR3: TGTGCCAGTAGTCTCCGACAGGGGGCTTCAGAAGCTTTCTTT. Protein sequence: CASSLRQGASEAFF. The V and J genes are TRBV19 and TRBJ1-1, with 10 bases identical to TRBD1. Germline CDR1 reads LNHDA; CDR2 reads SQIVND (reference sequence). V lost 5 bases, J lost 8 bases, and 8 bases stayed unmatched. The CDR3 is 14 residues long.

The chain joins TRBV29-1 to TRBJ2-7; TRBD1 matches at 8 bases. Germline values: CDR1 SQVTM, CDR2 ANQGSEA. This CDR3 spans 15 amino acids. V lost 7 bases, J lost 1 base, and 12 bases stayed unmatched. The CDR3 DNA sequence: TGCAGCGCCTTGATCCCGGGACAGGTATCCTACGAGCAGTACTTC. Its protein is CSALIPGQVSYEQYF.

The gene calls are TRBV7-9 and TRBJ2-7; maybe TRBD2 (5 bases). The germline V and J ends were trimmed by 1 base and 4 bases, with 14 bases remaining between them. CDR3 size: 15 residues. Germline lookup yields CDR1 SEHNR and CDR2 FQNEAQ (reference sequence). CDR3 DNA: TGTGCCAGCAGCTTAGATTCCCCTAGCTTGTACGAGCAGTACTTC. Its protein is CASSLDSPSLYEQYF.

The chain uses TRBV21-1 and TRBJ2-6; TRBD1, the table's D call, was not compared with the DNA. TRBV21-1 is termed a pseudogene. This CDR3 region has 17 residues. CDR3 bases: TGTGCCAGCAGCACGGGGACAGGGGGCTCTGGGGCCAACGTCCTGACTTTC. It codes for CASSTGTGGSGANVLTF.

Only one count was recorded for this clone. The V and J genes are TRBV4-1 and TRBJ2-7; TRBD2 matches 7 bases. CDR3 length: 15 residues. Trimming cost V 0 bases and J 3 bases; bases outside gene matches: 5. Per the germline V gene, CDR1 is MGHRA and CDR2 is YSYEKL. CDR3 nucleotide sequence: TGCGCCAGCAGCCAAGATGCGGGAGTAGGCTACGAGCAGTACTTC. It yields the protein CASSQDAGVGYEQYF.

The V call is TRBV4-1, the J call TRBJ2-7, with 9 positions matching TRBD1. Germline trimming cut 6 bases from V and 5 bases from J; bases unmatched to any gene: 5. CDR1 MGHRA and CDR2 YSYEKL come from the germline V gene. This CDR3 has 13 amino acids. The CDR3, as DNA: TGCGCCAGCAGGAATACAGGGGGCGACGAGCAGTACTTC. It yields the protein CASRNTGGDEQYF.

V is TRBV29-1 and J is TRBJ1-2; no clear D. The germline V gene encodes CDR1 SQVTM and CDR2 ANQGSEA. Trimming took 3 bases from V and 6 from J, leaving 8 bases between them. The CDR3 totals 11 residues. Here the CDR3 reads CSVERRDGYTF. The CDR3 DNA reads TGCAGCGTTGAGCGTCGGGATGGCTACACCTTC. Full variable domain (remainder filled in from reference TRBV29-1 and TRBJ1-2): SAVISQKPSRDICQRGTSLTIQCQVDSQVTMMFWYRQQPGQSLTLIATANQGSEATYESGFVIDKFPISRPNLTFSTLTVSNMSPEDSSIYLCSVERRDGYTFGSGTRLTVV.

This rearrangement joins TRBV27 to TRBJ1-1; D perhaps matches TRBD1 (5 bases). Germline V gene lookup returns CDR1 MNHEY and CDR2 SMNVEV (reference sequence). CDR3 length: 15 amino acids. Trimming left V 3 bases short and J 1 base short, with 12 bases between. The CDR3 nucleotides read TGTGCCAGCAGTTTGTCCAGGGCCGGGAACACTGAAGCTTTCTTT. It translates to CASSLSRAGNTEAFF.

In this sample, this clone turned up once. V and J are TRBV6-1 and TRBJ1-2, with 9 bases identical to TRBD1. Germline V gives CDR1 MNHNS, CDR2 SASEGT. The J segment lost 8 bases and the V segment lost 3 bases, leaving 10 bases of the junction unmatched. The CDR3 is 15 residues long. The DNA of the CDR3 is TGTGCCAGCAGTGAGCGGGACAGGGACACCCGCGGCTACACCTTC. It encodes CASSERDRDTRGYTF.

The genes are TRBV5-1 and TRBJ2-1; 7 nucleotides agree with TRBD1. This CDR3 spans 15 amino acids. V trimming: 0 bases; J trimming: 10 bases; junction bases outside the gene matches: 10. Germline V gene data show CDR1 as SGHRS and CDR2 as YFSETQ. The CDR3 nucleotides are TGCGCCAGCAGCTTGGATCCGGGCCAGGGGGTGGAGCAGTTCTTC. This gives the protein CASSLDPGQGVEQFF. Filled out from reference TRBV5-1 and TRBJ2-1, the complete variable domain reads KAGVTQTPRYLIKTRGQQVTLSCSPISGHRSVSWYQQTPGQGLQFLFEYFSETQRNKGNFPGRFSGRQFSNSRSEMNVSTLELGDSALYLCASSLDPGQGVEQFFGPGTRLTVL.

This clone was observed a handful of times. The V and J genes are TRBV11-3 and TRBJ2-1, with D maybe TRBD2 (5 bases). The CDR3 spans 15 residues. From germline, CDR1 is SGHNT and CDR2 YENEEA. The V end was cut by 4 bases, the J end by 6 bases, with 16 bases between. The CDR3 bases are TGTGCCAGCAGCTCAGGACTCCCCGGCGTCAATGAGCAGTTCTTC. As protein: CASSSGLPGVNEQFF. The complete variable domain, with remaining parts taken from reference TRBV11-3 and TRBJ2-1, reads EAGVVQSPRYKIIEKKQPVAFWCNPISGHNTLYWYLQNLGQGPELLIRYENEEAVDDSQLPKDRFSAERLKGVDSTLKIQPAELGDSAVYLCASSSGLPGVNEQFFGPGTRLTVL.

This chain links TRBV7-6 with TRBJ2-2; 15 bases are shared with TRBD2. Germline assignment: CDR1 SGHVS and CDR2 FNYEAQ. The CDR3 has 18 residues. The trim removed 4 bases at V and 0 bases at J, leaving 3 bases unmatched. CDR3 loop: CASSWTSGRAPNTGELFF. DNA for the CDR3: TGTGCCAGCAGCTGGACTAGCGGGAGGGCCCCGAACACCGGGGAGCTGTTTTTT.

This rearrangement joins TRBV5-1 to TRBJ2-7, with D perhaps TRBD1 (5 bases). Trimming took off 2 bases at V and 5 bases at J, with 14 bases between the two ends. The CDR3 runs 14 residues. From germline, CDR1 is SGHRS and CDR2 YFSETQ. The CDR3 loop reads CASSFGRDIDEQYF. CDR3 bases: TGCGCCAGCAGCTTCGGCAGGGATATCGACGAGCAGTACTTC.